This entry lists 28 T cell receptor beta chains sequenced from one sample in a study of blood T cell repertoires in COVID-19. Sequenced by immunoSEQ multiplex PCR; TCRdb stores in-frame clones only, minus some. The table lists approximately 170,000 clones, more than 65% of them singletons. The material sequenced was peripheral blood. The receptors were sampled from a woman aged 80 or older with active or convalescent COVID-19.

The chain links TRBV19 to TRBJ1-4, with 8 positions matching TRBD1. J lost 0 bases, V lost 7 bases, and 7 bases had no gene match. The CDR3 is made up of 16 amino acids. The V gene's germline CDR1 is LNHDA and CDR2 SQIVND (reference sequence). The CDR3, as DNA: TGTGCCAGTATGACAGGGGCGACTGCAACTAATGAAAAACTGTTTTTT. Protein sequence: CASMTGATATNEKLFF.

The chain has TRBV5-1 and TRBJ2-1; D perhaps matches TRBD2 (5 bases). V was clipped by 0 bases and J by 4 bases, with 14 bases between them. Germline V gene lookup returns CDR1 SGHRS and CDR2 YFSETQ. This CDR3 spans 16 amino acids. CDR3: CASSLVGRAQYNEQFF. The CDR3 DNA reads TGCGCCAGCAGCTTGGTAGGGCGGGCGCAATACAATGAGCAGTTCTTC.

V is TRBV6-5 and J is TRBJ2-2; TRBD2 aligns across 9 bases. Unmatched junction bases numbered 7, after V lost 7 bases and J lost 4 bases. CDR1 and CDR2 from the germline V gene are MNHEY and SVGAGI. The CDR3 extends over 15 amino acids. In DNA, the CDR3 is TGTGCCAGCACGCTAGCGGGAATGGGCACCGGGGAGCTGTTTTTT. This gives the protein CASTLAGMGTGELFF.

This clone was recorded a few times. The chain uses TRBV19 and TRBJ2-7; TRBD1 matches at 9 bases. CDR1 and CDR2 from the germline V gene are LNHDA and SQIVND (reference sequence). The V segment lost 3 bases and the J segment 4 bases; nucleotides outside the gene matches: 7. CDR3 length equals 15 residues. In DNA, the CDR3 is TGTGCCAGTAGTATTGCAGGGACAGGGTCTTACGAGCAGTACTTC. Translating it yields CASSIAGTGSYEQYF.

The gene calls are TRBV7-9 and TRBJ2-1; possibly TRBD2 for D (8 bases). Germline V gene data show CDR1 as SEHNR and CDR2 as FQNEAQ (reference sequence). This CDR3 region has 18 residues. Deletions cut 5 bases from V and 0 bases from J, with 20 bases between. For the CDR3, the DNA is TGTGCCAGCAGCCGATGGGCCGGGGGGGACAGCTCCTACAATGAGCAGTTCTTC. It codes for CASSRWAGGDSSYNEQFF.

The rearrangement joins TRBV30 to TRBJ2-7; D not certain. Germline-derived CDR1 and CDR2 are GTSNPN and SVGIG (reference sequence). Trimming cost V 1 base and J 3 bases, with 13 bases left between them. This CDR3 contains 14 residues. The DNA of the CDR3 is TGTGCCTGGAGTGATCCTCTAGTCGTCTACGAGCAGTACTTC. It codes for CAWSDPLVVYEQYF.

CDR3 nucleotides: TGTGCCAGCAGCCCATCGACGGGAGGGAAGGACTACGAGCAGTACTTC. Translated, it gives CASSPSTGGKDYEQYF. V is TRBV3-1 (or the pseudogene TRBV3-2) and J is TRBJ2-7; 8 bases fit TRBD2. CDR1 and CDR2 (germline): LGHDT, YNNKEL (reference sequence). The junction had 11 bases not matched to a gene; V was cut back by 4 bases and J by 3 bases. CDR3 length equals 16 residues.

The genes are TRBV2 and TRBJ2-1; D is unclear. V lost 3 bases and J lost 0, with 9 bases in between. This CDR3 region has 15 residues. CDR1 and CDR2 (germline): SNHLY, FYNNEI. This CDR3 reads CASSDWLTSYNEQFF. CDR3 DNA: TGTGCCAGCAGTGATTGGCTTACCTCCTACAATGAGCAGTTCTTC.

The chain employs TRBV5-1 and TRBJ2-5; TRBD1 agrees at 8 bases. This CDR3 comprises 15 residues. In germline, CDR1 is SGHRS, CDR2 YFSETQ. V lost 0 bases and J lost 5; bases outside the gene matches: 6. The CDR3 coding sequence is TGCGCCAGCAGCTTGGAGACAGGGGTGGCCGAGACCCAGTACTTC. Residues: CASSLETGVAETQYF.

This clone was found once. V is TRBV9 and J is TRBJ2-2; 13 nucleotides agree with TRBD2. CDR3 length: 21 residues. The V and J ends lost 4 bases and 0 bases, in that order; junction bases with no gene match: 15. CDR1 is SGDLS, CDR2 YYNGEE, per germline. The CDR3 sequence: CASSPQLAGGPQAPNTGELFF. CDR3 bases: TGTGCCAGCAGCCCCCAACTAGCGGGAGGGCCACAGGCGCCGAACACCGGGGAGCTGTTTTTT. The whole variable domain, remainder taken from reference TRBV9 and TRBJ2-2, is DSGVTQTPKHLITATGQRVTLRCSPRSGDLSVYWYQQSLDQGLQFLIQYYNGEERAKGNILERFSAQQFPDLHSELNLSSLELGDSALYFCASSPQLAGGPQAPNTGELFFGEGSRLTVL.

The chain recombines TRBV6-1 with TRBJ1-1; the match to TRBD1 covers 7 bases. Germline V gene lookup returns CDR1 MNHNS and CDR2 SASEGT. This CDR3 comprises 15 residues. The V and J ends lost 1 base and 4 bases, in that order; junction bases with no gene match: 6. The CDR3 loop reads CASSEVTGLVTEAFF. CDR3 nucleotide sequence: TGTGCCAGCAGTGAAGTGACAGGGCTCGTCACTGAAGCTTTCTTT.

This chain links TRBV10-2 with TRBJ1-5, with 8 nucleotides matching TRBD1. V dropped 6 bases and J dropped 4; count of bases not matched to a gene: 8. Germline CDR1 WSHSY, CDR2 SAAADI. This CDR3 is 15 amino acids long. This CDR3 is CASSRTGFGNQPQHF. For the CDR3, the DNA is TGCGCCAGCAGCCGGACAGGGTTTGGAAATCAGCCCCAGCATTTT.

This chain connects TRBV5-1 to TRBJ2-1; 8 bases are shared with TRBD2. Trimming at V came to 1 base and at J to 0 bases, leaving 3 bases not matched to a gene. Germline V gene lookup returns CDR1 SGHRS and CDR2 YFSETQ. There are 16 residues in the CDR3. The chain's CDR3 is CASSLSSGSSYNEQFF. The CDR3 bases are TGCGCCAGCAGCTTGTCCAGCGGGAGCTCCTACAATGAGCAGTTCTTC.

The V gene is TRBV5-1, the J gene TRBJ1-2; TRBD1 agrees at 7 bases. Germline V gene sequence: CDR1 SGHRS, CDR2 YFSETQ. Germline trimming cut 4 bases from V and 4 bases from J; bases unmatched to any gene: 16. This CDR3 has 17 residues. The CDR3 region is CASSLDRTELPFYGYTF. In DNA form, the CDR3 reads TGCGCCAGCAGCCTGGACAGGACAGAGCTCCCTTTCTATGGCTACACCTTC.

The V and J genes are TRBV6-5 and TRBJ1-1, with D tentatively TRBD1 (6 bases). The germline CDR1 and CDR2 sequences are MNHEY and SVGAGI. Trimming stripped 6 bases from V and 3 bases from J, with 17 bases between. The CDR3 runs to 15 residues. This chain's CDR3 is CASSPRQALYTEAFF. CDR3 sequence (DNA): TGTGCCAGCAGCCCCAGACAGGCCCTCTACACTGAAGCTTTCTTT.

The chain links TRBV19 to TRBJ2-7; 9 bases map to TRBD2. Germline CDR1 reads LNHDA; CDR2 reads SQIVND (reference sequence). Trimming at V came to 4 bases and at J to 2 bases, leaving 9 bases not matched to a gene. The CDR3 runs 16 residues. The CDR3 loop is CASSTPGTSTTYEQYF. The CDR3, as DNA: TGTGCCAGTAGTACGCCCGGGACTAGCACGACCTACGAGCAGTACTTC.

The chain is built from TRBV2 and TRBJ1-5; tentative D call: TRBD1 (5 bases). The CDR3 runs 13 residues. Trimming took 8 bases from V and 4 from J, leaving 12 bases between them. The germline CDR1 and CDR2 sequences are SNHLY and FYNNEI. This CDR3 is CASVLDSNQPQHF. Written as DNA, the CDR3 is TGTGCCAGCGTCCTCGACAGTAATCAGCCCCAGCATTTT.

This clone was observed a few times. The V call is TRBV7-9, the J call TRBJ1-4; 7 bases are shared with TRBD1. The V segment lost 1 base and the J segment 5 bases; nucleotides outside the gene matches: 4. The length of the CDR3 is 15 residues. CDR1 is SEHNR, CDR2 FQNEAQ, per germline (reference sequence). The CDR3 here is CASSLGTGQNEKLFF. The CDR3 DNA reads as TGTGCCAGCAGCTTAGGGACAGGTCAAAATGAAAAACTGTTTTTT.

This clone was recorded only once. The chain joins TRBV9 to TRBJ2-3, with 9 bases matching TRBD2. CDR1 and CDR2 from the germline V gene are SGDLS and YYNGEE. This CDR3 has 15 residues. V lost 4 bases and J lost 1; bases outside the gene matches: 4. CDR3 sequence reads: CASSFRTSGTDTQYF. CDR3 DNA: TGTGCCAGCAGCTTTCGGACTAGCGGCACAGATACGCAGTATTTT.

DNA for the CDR3: TGCGCCAGCAGCTTGGGGTTCGCGGAGGGGAACACCGGGGAGCTGTTTTTT. Its protein is CASSLGFAEGNTGELFF. The genes are TRBV5-1 and TRBJ2-2; a weak D match, TRBD2 (6 bases). The CDR3 has 17 amino acids. V was clipped by 0 bases and J by 1 base, with 13 bases between them. Germline V CDR1 and CDR2: SGHRS, YFSETQ.

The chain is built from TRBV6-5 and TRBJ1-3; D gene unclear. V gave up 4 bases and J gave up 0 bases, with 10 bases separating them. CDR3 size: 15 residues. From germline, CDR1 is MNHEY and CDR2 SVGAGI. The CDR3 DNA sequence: TGTGCCAGCAGTTTACGGAGCAGCTCTGGAAACACCATATATTTT. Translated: CASSLRSSSGNTIYF.

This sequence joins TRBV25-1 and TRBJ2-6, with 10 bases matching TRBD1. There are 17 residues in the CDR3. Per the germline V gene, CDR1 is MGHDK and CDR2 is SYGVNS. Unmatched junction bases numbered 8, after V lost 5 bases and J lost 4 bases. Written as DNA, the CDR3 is TGTGCCAGCAGTCAGGGGACAGGGGCACCCGGGGCCAACGTCCTGACTTTC. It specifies CASSQGTGAPGANVLTF.

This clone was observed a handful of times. The CDR3 loop reads CASSFRINYGYTF. DNA for the CDR3: TGTGCCAGCAGTTTTCGTATTAACTATGGCTACACCTTC. V and J are TRBV12-3 or TRBV12-4 and TRBJ1-2; D not resolved. Deletions cut 3 bases from V and 1 base from J, with 6 bases between. CDR3 length: 13 amino acids.

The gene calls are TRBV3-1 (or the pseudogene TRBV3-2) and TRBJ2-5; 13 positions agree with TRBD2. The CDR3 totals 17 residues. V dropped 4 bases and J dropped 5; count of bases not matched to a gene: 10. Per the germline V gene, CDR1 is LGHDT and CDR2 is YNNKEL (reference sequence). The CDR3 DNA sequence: TGTGCCAGCAGCCTAAGGACTAGCGGGAGACGGCGGGAGACCCAGTACTTC. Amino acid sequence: CASSLRTSGRRRETQYF.

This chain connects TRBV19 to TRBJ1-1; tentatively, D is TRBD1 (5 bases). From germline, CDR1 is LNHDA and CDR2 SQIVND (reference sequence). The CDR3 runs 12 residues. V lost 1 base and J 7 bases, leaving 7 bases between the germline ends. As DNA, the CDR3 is TGTGCCAGTAGTATAGGGGGCGGTGAAGCTTTCTTT. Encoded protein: CASSIGGGEAFF.

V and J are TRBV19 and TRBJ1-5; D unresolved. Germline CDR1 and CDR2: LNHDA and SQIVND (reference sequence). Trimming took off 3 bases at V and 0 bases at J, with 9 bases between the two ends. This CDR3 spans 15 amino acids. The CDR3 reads CASSILTYSNQPQHF. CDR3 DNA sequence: TGTGCCAGTAGTATCTTAACATATAGCAATCAGCCCCAGCATTTT.

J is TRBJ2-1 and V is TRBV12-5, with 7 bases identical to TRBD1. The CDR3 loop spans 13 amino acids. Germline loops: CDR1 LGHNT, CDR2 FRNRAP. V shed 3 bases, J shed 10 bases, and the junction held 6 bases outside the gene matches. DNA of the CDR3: TGTGCTAGTGGTTTAGACAGGGTTGGCGAGCAGTTCTTC. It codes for CASGLDRVGEQFF.

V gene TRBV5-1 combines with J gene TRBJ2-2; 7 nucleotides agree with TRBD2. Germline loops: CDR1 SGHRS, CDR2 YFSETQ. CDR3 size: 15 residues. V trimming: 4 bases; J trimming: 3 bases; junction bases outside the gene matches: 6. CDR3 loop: CASSDLAAHTGELFF. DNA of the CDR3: TGCGCCAGCAGCGATCTAGCGGCCCACACCGGGGAGCTGTTTTTT.